Shown below are 8 T cell receptor beta chains from a single sample sequenced in a study of early T cells in non-severe SARS-CoV-2 infection. TCRdb itself ran the 5' RACE reads through MiXCR, one entry per CDR3 protein. In the table there are around 33,000 distinct CDR3 sequences, around 5.6% of which are singletons. Sequencing input: whole blood. These receptors came from an adult who was a healthcare worker with PCR-confirmed SARS-CoV-2 infection or an uninfected control (not recorded which).

This clonotype came up many times. The chain uses TRBV6-2 or TRBV6-3 and TRBJ1-3, with 8 bases that match TRBD1. The CDR3 is 14 residues long. Losses at the gene ends were 7 bases for V and 2 bases for J; bases not matched to a gene: 4. Germline V CDR1 and CDR2: MNHEY, SVGEGT. CDR3 DNA: TGTGCCAGCAACGACAGGGGACCTGGAAACACCATATATTTT. Amino acids: CASNDRGPGNTIYF.

The chain links TRBV18 to TRBJ1-1; 7 bases are a match to TRBD1. J lost 2 bases, V lost 2 bases, and 5 bases had no gene match. In germline, CDR1 is KGHSH, CDR2 LQKENI. This CDR3 is built from 15 residues. The CDR3 loop reads CASSPTGTVNTEAFF. The CDR3 bases are TGTGCCAGCTCACCAACCGGGACAGTAAACACTGAAGCTTTCTTT.

V is TRBV11-2 and J is TRBJ2-2; TRBD1 aligns across 11 bases. V lost 2 bases and J lost 4; bases outside the gene matches: 3. Looked up from germline, CDR1 is SGHAT and CDR2 is FQNNGV. This CDR3 is 16 amino acids long. As DNA, the CDR3 is TGTGCCAGCAGCTTATCGGGGACAGGGGGCACCGGGGAGCTGTTTTTT. This translates into CASSLSGTGGTGELFF.

This clonotype was counted at least ten times. The chain joins TRBV15 to TRBJ2-3; D is unclear. The V gene's germline CDR1 is LNHNV and CDR2 YYDKDF (reference sequence). V shed 1 base and J shed 8 bases, with 7 bases lying between them. The CDR3 extends over 12 amino acids. CDR3 bases: TGTGCCACCAGCAGAGTACCAAGTACGCAGTATTTT. Its translation: CATSRVPSTQYF.

This clonotype was observed many times. The chain uses TRBV14 and TRBJ2-5, with a tentative D call TRBD2 (6 bases). V lost 5 bases and J 2 bases, leaving 18 bases between the germline ends. CDR1 SGHDN and CDR2 FVKESK come from the germline V gene. The CDR3 extends over 16 amino acids. CDR3 DNA sequence: TGTGCCAGCAGCTTTAGGTATGGAGGGACTCAAGAGACCCAGTACTTC. Its translation is CASSFRYGGTQETQYF.

This clonotype was seen repeatedly, ten times or more. The rearrangement links TRBV7-9 to TRBJ2-4; unclear D gene. V was cut by 1 base and J by 5 bases, with 3 bases left in between. CDR1 and CDR2 from the germline V gene are SEHNR and FQNEAQ (reference sequence). The CDR3 consists of 12 residues. The CDR3 loop reads CASSLGQNIQYF. DNA of the CDR3: TGTGCCAGCAGCTTAGGGCAAAACATTCAGTACTTC.

This clonotype was detected ten times or more. The chain links TRBV5-5 to TRBJ1-5; D gene uncertain. This CDR3 contains 16 residues. Deletions cut 1 base from V and 4 bases from J, with 15 bases between. Per germline, CDR1 SGHKS and CDR2 YYEKEE (reference sequence). The CDR3 DNA is TGTGCCAGCAGCTTGTTAGGTTGGCAGACTAATCAGCCCCAGCATTTT. Translated, it gives CASSLLGWQTNQPQHF. Looking up the rest from reference TRBV5-5 and TRBJ1-5 gives the full variable domain: DAGVTQSPTHLIKTRGQQVTLRCSPISGHKSVSWYQQVLGQGPQFIFQYYEKEERGRGNFPDRFSARQFPNYSSELNVNALLLGDSALYLCASSLLGWQTNQPQHFGDGTRLSIL.

This clonotype was seen ten or more times. This chain links TRBV24-1 with TRBJ2-2; D gene uncertain. Deletions cut 3 bases from V and 6 bases from J, with 7 bases between. The CDR3 runs 13 residues. Germline CDR1 KGHDR, CDR2 SFDVKD. The DNA for the CDR3 is TGTGCCACCAGTGATCGGAGAGCCGGGGAGCTGTTTTTT. This gives the protein CATSDRRAGELFF.